The sequence of this T cell receptor beta chain was determined in a study of chemoradiotherapy in HPV16-positive cancers. General study points: During treatment, candidate HPV-specific clones and E7-related motifs expanded in tumor.

Regarding this clone: Its antigen is unknown.

The protocol was immunoSEQ multiplex PCR, while the TCRdb copy is restricted to in-frame clones and leaves out a portion. Of about 12,000 clones in the sample, approximately 85% were seen once. Repeated repertoire sampling spanned the course of chemoradiotherapy. Per the germline V gene, CDR1 is MNHEY and CDR2 is SMNVEV (reference sequence). This CDR3 has 14 residues. Trimming took 8 bases from V and 7 from J; bases not matched to a gene: 8. The clonotype originates from a human donor with HPV-associated anogenital cancer. This rearrangement joins TRBV27 to TRBJ1-6; 7 bases map to TRBD1. This sample was obtained from a patient who underwent chemoradiotherapy. CDR3 in DNA: TGTGCCAGCCGGGGGGGGACAGCAAATTCACCCCTCCACTTT. Its translation is CASRGGTANSPLHF.